The 11 T cell receptor beta chains below come from one sample, sequenced in a study of cytomegalovirus exposure and HLA in healthy donors (dated by TCRdb to 2015 to 2018). Preparation of the library involved the immunoSEQ multiplex PCR assay. The multiplex PCR relied on a mix of 60 forward primers for TCR Vbeta segments and 13 reverse primers for TCR Jbeta segments. As stored in TCRdb, this immuneACCESS dataset retains in-frame rearrangements with V and J assigned. A fraction of the clones does not appear; measured against another copy, unresolved V genes explain less than half of the discrepancy, and the remainder lacks a known reason. The sample table contains about 62,000 clones; only one count was recorded for around 87% of them. The ten top clones hold roughly 1.5% of the sample. The sequenced sample was PBMCs. Receptor source: a man aged 18 to 35 in good health and CMV-seronegative.

The chain has TRBV2 and TRBJ2-5, with D tentatively TRBD2 (7 bases). Trimming cost V 2 bases and J 2 bases, with 15 bases left between them. Germline V lookup: CDR1 SNHLY, CDR2 FYNNEI. The CDR3 extends over 16 amino acids. This chain's CDR3 is CASSENEGGPQETQYF. The CDR3, as DNA: TGTGCCAGCAGTGAAAATGAGGGGGGGCCTCAAGAGACCCAGTACTTC.

The chain is built from TRBV7-8 and TRBJ2-7, with D possibly TRBD2 on 5 matching bases. The CDR3 length is 14 residues. With 1 base removed from V and 3 bases from J, the gap between germline ends came to 10 bases. Germline V gene data show CDR1 as SGHVS and CDR2 as FQNEAQ. The CDR3 here is CASSLEGGYYEQYF. CDR3 DNA: TGTGCCAGCAGCTTAGAGGGCGGGTACTACGAGCAGTACTTC.

The chain carries TRBV10-3 and TRBJ2-1; 10 bases agree with TRBD2. Per the germline V gene, CDR1 is ENHRY and CDR2 is SYGVKD. The V gene end was trimmed by 4 bases and the J gene end by 8 bases; junction bases not matched to a gene: 11. The CDR3 extends over 16 amino acids. The DNA for the CDR3 is TGTGCCATCAGTGGGACCTTAGCGGGGGGCGTGGATGAGCAGTTCTTC. This translates into CAISGTLAGGVDEQFF.

This rearrangement joins TRBV5-1 to TRBJ1-2; D unclear. This CDR3 contains 15 residues. Looked up from germline, CDR1 is SGHRS and CDR2 is YFSETQ. V lost 0 bases to trimming and J lost 6 bases, with 15 bases between them. The chain's CDR3 is CASSLAAGKVDGYTF. The CDR3 DNA follows: TGCGCCAGCAGCTTGGCGGCAGGAAAGGTGGATGGCTACACCTTC.

This clone was seen once. The V and J genes are TRBV4-2 and TRBJ1-5, with D possibly TRBD1 on 6 matching bases. Germline lookup yields CDR1 LGHNA and CDR2 YNFKEQ. The CDR3 runs 15 residues. V shed 2 bases and J shed 3 bases, with 11 bases lying between them. CDR3 nucleotides: TGTGCCAGCAGCCAATCGGACAGCCTCAATCAGCCCCAGCATTTT. It translates to CASSQSDSLNQPQHF.

The V gene is TRBV9, the J gene TRBJ2-1, with TRBD2 matching 12 bases. Looked up from germline, CDR1 is SGDLS and CDR2 is YYNGEE. CDR3 length: 15 amino acids. Trimming took 3 bases from V and 9 from J; bases not matched to a gene: 7. The CDR3 reads CASSAPSGGAGEQFF. For the CDR3, the DNA is TGTGCCAGCAGCGCCCCTAGCGGGGGGGCCGGTGAGCAGTTCTTC.

This clone was counted once. The chain is built from TRBV27 and TRBJ2-7; TRBD1 matches 11 bases. J was trimmed by 6 bases and V by 5 bases; bases with no gene match: 3. The CDR3 has 13 amino acids. The germline V gene has CDR1 MNHEY and CDR2 SMNVEV (reference sequence). The CDR3 bases are TGTGCCAGCAGTCCCGGACAGGGGGCCGAGCAGTACTTC. Translated, it gives CASSPGQGAEQYF.

The chain employs TRBV28 and TRBJ2-3; 7 bases align to TRBD2. CDR1 is MDHEN and CDR2 is SYDVKM in the germline V gene. J gave up 1 base and V 7 bases, and 8 bases lay outside the gene matches. This CDR3 comprises 15 residues. The CDR3 loop reads CASNKGEGGTDTQYF. CDR3 nucleotides: TGTGCCAGCAACAAAGGGGAGGGAGGCACAGATACGCAGTATTTT.

This clone occurred once. The chain couples TRBV20-1 to TRBJ2-7, with TRBD1 matching over 7 bases. Trimming removed 5 bases from V and 6 bases from J; junction bases left unmatched: 4. Germline CDR1 DFQATT, CDR2 SNEGSKA (reference sequence). The CDR3 has 11 amino acids. Written as DNA, the CDR3 is TGCAGTGCTGAGTCAGGGGGCGAGCAGTACTTC. It is translated as CSAESGGEQYF.

This clone was found once. The chain carries TRBV30 and TRBJ1-6; D unclear. This CDR3 is built from 14 residues. Per germline, CDR1 GTSNPN and CDR2 SVGIG (reference sequence). V gave up 4 bases and J gave up 1 base, with 8 bases separating them. In nucleotides, the CDR3 is TGTGCCTGGATGGGAGGGTCCTATAATTCACCCCTCCACTTT. This gives the protein CAWMGGSYNSPLHF.

The chain employs TRBV27 and TRBJ1-4; TRBD1 matches 8 bases. V lost 6 bases, J lost 8 bases, and 8 bases stayed unmatched. CDR1 and CDR2 from the germline V gene are MNHEY and SMNVEV (reference sequence). CDR3 length equals 14 residues. The CDR3 DNA is TGTGCCAGCAGGATTACAGGGGGGAACGAAAAACTGTTTTTT. It encodes CASRITGGNEKLFF. The full variable domain, completed using reference TRBV27 and TRBJ1-4, is EAQVTQNPRYLITVTGKKLTVTCSQNMNHEYMSWYRQDPGLGLRQIYYSMNVEVTDKGDVPEGYKVSRKEKRNFPLILESPSPNQTSLYFCASRITGGNEKLFFGSGTQLSVL.